This TCR beta chain was sequenced in a study of cytomegalovirus exposure and HLA in healthy donors. The CDR3 is 12 amino acids. Between the trimmed V and J ends, which lost 8 bases and 13 bases, there was a span of 21 bases. The germline V gene encodes CDR1 MDHEN and CDR2 SYDVKM. With 60 Vbeta and 13 Jbeta primers, the PCR was carried out. The data were produced by immunoSEQ multiplex PCR, yet TCRdb's version contains in-frame clones alone and is incomplete. Of approximately 170,000 clones in the sample, 65% to 85% were seen once. The clonotype was recovered from a man aged 45-60 years in good health and CMV-seropositive. What was sequenced was PBMCs. This chain uses TRBV28 with TRBJ2-7; the D gene is possibly TRBD2 (6 bases). Here the CDR3 reads CASCRAAGLGYF. The CDR3 bases are TGTGCCAGCTGCAGGGCCGCGGGACTCGGATACTTC.